This T cell receptor (beta chain) was retrieved from a study of control samples from healthy donors and cancer patients. Only in-frame clones appear in the TCRdb table, and some are missing; sequencing was by immunoSEQ multiplex PCR. The repertoire consists of around 140,000 clones, with about 90% occurring once and the leading ten covering 3% to 4%. Sequencing was carried out using blood. The sequence was collected from a young man in good health.

CDR3 sequence (DNA): TGTGCCAGCAGTAGGTGGGGTAGCACTGAAGCTTTCTTT. It codes for CASSRWGSTEAFF. The V and J genes are TRBV2 and TRBJ1-1, with D unresolved. The CDR3 length is 13 residues. The V end was cut by 5 bases, the J end by 4 bases, with 11 bases between. The germline V gene has CDR1 SNHLY and CDR2 FYNNEI.